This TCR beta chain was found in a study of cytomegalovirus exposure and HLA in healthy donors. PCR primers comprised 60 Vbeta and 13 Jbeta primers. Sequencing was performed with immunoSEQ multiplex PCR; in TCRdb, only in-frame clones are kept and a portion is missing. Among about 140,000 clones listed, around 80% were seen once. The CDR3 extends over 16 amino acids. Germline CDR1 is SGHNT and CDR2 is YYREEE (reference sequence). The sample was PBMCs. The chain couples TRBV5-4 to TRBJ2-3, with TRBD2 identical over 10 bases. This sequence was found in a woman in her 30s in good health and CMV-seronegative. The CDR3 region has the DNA TGTGCTACCACAGTAGGAGCGGGGGGGCCCGGGGATACGCAGTATTTT. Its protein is CATTVGAGGPGDTQYF.